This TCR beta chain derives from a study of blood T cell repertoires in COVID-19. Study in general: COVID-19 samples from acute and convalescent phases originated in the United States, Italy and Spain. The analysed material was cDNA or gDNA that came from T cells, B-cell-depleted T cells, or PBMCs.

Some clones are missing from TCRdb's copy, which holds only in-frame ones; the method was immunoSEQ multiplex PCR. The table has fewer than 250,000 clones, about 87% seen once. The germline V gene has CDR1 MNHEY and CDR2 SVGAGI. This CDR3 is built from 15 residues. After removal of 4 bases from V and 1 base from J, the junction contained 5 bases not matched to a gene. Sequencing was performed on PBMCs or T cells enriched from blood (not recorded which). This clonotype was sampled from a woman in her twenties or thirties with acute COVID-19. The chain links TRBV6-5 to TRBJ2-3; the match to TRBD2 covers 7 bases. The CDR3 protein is CASSLVGGGTDTQYF. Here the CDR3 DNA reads TGTGCCAGCAGTTTGGTTGGGGGGGGCACAGATACGCAGTATTTT.